This T cell receptor beta chain derives from a study of T cells in Graves' hyperthyroidism and ophthalmopathy. RNA transcripts served as the template for amplifying TCR beta CDR3 regions. The HTBI primer set served for first-round RT-PCR of the TCR CDR3. TCRdb itself ran the multiplex PCR reads through MiXCR, one entry per CDR3 protein. The data contain approximately 530,000 distinct CDR3 sequences, around 17% of them singletons. Trimming at V came to 3 bases and at J to 8 bases, leaving 18 bases not matched to a gene. The CDR3 runs to 19 residues. CDR1 MNHEY and CDR2 SMNVEV come from the germline V gene (reference sequence). The sample holds many counts of this clonotype.

V and J are TRBV27 and TRBJ2-1, with TRBD2 identical over 11 bases. The receptor was derived from a woman in her late teens or twenties with Graves' hyperthyroidism. Sequenced: blood. This chain's CDR3 is CASSFISTSLAGGLHEQFF. The DNA for the CDR3 is TGTGCCAGCAGTTTTATTTCTACTAGTCTAGCGGGAGGATTGCATGAGCAGTTCTTC.